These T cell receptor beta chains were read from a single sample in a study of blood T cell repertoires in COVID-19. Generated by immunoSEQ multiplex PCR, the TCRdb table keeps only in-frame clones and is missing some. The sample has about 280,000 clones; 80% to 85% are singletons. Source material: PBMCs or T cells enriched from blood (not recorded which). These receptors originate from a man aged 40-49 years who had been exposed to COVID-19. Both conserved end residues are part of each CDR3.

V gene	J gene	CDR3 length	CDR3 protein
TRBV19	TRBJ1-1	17	CASNSGGRFQGLTEAFF
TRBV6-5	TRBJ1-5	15	CASKGEIRSNQPQHF
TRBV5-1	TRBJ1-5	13	CASSWDNNQPQHF
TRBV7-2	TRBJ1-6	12	CAREGRGSPLHF
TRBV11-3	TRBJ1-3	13	CASSPLTGNTIYF
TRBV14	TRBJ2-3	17	CASSQDLRGRSTDTQYF
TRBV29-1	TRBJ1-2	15	CSVDSDRGPGYGYTF
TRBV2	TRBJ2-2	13	CASSEARSGELFF
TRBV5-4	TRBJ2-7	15	CASSLDAGPLYEQYF
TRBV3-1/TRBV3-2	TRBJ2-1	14	CASSQEWSAKKQFF
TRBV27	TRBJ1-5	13	CASSFDGGQPQHF
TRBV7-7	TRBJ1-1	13	CASSLSADTEAFF
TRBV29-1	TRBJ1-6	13	CSVGLKPNSPLYF
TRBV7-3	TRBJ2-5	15	CASSLEAGGPMTQYF
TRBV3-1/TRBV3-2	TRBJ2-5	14	CASSQGGGKETQYF
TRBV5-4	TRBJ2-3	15	CASSSQKRDTDTQYF
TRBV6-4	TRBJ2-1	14	CASSGLAGAYEQFF
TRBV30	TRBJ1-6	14	CAWSVQGGGSPLHF
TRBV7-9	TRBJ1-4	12	CASSLGGEKLFF
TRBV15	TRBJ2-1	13	CATSSKAHNEQFF
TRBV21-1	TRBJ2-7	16	CASSPQGKGIFDEQYF
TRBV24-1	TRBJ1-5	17	CATSDHQGDGFYQPQHF
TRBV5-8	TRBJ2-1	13	CASSPLGVDEQFF
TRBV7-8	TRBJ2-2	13	CASTSTGTGELFF
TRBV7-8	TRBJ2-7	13	CASSFLPFGEQYF
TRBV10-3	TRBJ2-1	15	CAISPGGKPLNEQFF
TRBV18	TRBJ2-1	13	CASSDDRDYEQFF
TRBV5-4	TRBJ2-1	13	CASSLATYNEQFF
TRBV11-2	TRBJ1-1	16	CASSTGPGAERTEAFF
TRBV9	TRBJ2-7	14	CASSAGTVDYEQYF
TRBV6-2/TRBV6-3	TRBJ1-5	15	CASSYPSGVGQPQHF
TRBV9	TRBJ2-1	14	CASTGSGGNNEQFF
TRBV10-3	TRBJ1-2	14	CASRGQRVSRGYTF
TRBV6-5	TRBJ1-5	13	CASSTDNDQPQHF
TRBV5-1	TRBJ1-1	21	CASKSRPPGVEGGIWNTEAFF
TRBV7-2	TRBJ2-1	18	CASSTRSQGMSSYNEQFF
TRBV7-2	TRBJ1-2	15	CASSLVPDRASGYTF
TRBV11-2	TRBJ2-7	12	CASSVSGYEQYF
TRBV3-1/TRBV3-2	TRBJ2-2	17	CASSQEKTGGNTGELFF
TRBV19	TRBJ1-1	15	CASQKGRGLDTEAFF
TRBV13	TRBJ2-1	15	CASSLAVSSYNEQFF
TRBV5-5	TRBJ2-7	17	CASSLAASSGPSYEQYF
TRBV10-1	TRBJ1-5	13	CASSEWGDQPQHF
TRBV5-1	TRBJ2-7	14	CASSLVGQGNEQYF
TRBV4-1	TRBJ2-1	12	CASTLTGDEQFF
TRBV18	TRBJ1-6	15	CASSPLGDNNSPLHF
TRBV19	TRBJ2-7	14	CASSPGQGGGEQYF
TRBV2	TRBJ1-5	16	CASHLGGGVSNQPQHF
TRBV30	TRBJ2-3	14	CAWSAGGSTDTQYF
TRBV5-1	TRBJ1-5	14	CASSVGTGVQPQHF
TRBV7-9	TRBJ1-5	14	CASSHGQNNQPQHF
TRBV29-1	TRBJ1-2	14	CSVDSGRGNYGYTF
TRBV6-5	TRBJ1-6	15	CASSYQGAYNSPLHF
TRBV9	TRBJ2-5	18	CASSVGSRGGRVQETQYF